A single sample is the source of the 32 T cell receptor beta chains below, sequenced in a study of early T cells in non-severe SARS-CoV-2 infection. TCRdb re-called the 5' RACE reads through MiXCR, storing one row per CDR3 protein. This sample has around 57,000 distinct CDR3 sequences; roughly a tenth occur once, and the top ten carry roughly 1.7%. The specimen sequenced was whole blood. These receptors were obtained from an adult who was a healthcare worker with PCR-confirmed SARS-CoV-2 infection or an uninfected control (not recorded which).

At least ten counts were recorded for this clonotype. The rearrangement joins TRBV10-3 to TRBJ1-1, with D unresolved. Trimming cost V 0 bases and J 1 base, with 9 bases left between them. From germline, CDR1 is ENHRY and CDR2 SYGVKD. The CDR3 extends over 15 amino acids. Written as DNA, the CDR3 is TGTGCCATCAGTGAGTCGGGAGGGAAGAACACTGAAGCTTTCTTT. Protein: CAISESGGKNTEAFF.

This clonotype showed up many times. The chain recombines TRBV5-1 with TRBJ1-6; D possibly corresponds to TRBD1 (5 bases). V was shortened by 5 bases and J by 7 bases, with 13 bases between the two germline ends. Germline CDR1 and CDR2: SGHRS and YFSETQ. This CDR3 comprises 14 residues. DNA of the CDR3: TGCGCCAGCAGTGAAGGGACGGGGAATTCACCCCTCCACTTT. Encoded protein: CASSEGTGNSPLHF.

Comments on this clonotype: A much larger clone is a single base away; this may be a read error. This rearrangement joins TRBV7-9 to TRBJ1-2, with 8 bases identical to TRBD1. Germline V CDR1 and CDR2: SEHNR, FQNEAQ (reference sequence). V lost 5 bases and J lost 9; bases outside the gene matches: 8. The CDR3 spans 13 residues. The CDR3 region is CASSPDREGCYTF. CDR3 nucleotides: TGTGCCAGCAGCCCGGACAGGGAAGGTTGCTACACCTTC.

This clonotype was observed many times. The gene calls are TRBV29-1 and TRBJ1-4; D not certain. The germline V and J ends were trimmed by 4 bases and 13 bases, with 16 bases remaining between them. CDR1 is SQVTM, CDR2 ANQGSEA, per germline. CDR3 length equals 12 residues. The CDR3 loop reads CSVGVTMERLFF. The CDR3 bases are TGCAGCGTTGGGGTAACCATGGAGAGACTGTTTTTT. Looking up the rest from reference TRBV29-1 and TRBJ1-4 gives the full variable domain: SAVISQKPSRDICQRGTSLTIQCQVDSQVTMMFWYRQQPGQSLTLIATANQGSEATYESGFVIDKFPISRPNLTFSTLTVSNMSPEDSSIYLCSVGVTMERLFFGSGTQLSVL.

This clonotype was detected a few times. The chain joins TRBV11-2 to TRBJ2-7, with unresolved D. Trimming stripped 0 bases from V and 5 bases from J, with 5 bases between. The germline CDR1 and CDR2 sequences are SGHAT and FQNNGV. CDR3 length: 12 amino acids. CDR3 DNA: TGTGCCAGCAGCTTAGAAGCCAACGAGCAGTACTTC. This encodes CASSLEANEQYF.

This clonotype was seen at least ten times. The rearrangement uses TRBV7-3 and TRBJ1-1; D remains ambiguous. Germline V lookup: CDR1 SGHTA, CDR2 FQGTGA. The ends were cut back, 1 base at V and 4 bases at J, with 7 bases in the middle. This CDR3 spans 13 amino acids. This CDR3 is CASSLNGLTEAFF. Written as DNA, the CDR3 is TGTGCCAGCAGCTTAAACGGGCTCACTGAAGCTTTCTTT.

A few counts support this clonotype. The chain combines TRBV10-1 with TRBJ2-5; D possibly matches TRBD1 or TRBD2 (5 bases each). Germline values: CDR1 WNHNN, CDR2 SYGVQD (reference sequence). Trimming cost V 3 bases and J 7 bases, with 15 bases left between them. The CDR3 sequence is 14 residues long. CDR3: CASSDGTAMGTQYF. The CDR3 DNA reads TGCGCCAGCAGTGATGGGACCGCGATGGGGACCCAGTACTTC.

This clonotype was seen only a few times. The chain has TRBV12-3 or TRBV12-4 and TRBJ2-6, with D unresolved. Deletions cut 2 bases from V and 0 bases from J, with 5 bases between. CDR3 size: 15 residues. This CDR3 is CASSLLISGANVLTF. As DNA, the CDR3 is TGTGCCAGCAGTTTACTGATCTCTGGGGCCAACGTCCTGACTTTC.

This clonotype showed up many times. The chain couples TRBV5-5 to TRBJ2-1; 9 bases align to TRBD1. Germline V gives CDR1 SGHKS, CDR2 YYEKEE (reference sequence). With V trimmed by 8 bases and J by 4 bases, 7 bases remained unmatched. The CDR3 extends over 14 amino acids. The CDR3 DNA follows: TGTGCCAGTGAACAGGGGGCGGGTTACAATGAGCAGTTCTTC. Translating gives CASEQGAGYNEQFF.

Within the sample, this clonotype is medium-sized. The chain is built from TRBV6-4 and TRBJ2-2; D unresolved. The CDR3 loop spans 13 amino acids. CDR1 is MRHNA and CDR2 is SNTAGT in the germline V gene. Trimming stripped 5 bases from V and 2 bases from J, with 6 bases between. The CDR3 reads CASSITNTGELFF. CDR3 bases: TGTGCCAGCAGTATCACTAACACCGGGGAGCTGTTTTTT.

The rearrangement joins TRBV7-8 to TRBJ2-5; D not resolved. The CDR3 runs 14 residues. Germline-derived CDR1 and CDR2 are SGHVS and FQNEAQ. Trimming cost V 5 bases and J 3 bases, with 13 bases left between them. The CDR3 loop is CASSTGPWEETQYF. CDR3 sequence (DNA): TGTGCCAGCAGCACCGGGCCCTGGGAAGAGACCCAGTACTTC. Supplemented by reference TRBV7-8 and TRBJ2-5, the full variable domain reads GAGVSQSPRYKVAKRGQDVALRCDPISGHVSLFWYQQALGQGPEFLTYFQNEAQLDKSGLPSDRFFAERPEGSVSTLKIQRTQQEDSAVYLCASSTGPWEETQYFGPGTRLLVL.

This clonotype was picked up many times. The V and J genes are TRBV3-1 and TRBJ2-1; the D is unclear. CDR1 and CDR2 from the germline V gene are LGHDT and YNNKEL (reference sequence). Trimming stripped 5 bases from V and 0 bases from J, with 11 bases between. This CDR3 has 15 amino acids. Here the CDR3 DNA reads TGTGCCAGCAGCTTCCGGACGGGCTCCTACAATGAGCAGTTCTTC. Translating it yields CASSFRTGSYNEQFF.

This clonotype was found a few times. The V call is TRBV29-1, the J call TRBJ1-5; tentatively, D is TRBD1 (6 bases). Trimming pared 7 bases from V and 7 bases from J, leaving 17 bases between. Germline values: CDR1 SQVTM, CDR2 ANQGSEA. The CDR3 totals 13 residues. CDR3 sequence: CSGRTEREQPQHF. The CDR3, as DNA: TGCAGCGGTCGGACAGAACGGGAACAGCCCCAGCATTTT. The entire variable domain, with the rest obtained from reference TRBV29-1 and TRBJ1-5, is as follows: SAVISQKPSRDICQRGTSLTIQCQVDSQVTMMFWYRQQPGQSLTLIATANQGSEATYESGFVIDKFPISRPNLTFSTLTVSNMSPEDSSIYLCSGRTEREQPQHFGDGTRLSIL.

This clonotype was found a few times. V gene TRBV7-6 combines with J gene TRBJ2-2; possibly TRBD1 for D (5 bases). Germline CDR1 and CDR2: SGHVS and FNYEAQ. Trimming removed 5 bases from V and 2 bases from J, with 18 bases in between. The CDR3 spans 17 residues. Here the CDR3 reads CASSPLGSRENTGELFF. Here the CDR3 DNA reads TGTGCCAGCAGCCCCCTAGGCTCCAGGGAAAACACCGGGGAGCTGTTTTTT.

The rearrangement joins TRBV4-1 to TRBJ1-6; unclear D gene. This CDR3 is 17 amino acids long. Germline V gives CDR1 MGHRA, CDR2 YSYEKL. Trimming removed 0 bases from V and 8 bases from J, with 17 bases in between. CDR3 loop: CASSQDLQVGPDSPLHF. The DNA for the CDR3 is TGCGCCAGCAGCCAAGATCTCCAAGTCGGACCAGATTCACCCCTCCACTTT.

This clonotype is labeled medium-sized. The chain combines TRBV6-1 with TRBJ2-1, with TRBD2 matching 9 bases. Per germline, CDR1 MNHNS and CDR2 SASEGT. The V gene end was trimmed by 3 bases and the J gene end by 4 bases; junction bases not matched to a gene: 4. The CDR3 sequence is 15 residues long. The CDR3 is CASSDEAGGYNEQFF. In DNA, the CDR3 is TGTGCCAGCAGTGATGAAGCGGGGGGATACAATGAGCAGTTCTTC.

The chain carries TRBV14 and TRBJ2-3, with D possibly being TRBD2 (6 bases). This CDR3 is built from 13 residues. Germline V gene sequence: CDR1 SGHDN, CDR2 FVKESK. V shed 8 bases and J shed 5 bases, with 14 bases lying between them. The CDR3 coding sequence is TGTGCCAGCGGCCTTAGCGGCGGAGATACGCAGTATTTT. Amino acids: CASGLSGGDTQYF.

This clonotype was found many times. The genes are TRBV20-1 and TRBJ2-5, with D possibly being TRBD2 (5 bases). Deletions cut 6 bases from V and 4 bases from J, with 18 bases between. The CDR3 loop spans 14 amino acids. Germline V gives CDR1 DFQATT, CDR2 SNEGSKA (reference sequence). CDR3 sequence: CSANAGSAGETQYF. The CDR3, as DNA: TGCAGTGCAAACGCCGGGTCGGCGGGAGAGACCCAGTACTTC.

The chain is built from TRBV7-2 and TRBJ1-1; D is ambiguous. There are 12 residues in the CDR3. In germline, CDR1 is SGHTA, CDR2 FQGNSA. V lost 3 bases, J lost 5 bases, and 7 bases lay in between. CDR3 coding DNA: TGTGCCAGCAGCTTCGTGGGGACTGAAGCTTTCTTT. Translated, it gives CASSFVGTEAFF.

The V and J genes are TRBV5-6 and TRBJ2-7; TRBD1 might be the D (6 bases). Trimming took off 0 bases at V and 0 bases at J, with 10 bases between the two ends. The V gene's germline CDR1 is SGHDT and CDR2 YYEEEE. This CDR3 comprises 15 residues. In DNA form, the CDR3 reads TGTGCCAGCAGCTTGGGGGGGACACTCTCCTACGAGCAGTACTTC. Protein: CASSLGGTLSYEQYF.

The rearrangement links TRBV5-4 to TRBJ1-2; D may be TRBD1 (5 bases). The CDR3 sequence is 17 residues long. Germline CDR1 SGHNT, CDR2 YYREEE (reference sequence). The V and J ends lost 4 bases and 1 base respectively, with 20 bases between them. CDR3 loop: CASSTNRQSVYNYGYTF. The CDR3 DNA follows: TGTGCCAGCAGCACGAACCGACAGTCTGTTTATAACTATGGCTACACCTTC.

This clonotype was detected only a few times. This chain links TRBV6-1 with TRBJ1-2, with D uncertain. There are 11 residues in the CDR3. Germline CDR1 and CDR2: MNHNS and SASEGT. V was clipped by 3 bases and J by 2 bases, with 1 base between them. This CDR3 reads CASSDNYGYTF. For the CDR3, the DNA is TGTGCCAGCAGTGACAACTATGGCTACACCTTC.

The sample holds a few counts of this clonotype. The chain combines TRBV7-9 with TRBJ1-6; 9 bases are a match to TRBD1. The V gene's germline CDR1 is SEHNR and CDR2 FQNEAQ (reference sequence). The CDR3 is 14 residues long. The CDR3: CATEGTGNSSPLHF. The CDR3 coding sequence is TGTGCGACCGAAGGGACAGGGAATTCTTCACCCCTCCACTTT.

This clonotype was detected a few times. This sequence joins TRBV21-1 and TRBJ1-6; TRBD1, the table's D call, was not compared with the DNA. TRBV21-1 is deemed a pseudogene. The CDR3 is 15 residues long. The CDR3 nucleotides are TGTGCCAGCAGCAAAGCGCCAGGGGCGAATTCACCCCTCCACTTT. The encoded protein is CASSKAPGANSPLHF.

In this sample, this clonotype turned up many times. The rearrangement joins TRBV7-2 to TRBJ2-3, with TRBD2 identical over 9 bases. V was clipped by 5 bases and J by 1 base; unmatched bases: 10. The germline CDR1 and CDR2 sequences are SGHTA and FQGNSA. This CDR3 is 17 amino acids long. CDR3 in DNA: TGTGCCAGCAGCAAACGTTCTAGCGGGGCTGGCACAGATACGCAGTATTTT. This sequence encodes CASSKRSSGAGTDTQYF.

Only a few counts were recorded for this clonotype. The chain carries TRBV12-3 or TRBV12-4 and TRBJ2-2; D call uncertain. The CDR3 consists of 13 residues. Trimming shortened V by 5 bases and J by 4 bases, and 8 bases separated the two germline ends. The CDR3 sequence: CASSPDGTGELFF. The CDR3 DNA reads TGTGCCAGCAGTCCGGACGGCACCGGGGAGCTGTTTTTT.

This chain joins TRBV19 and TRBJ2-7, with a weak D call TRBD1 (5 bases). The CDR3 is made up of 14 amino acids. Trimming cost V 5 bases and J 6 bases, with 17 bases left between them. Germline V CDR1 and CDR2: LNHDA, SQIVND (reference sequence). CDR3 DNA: TGTGCCAGTAGTCTGACAGCCTTTACGATCGAGCAGTACTTC. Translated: CASSLTAFTIEQYF.

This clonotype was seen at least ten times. The chain's CDR3 is CASSSSMSSYEQYF. CDR3 nucleotide sequence: TGTGCCAGCAGTTCGTCCATGAGCTCCTACGAGCAGTACTTC. This chain links TRBV6-2 or TRBV6-3 with TRBJ2-7; no definite D call. The CDR3 contains 14 residues. CDR1 and CDR2 (germline): MNHEY, SVGEGT. V was pared by 4 bases and J by 0 bases, with 10 bases between.

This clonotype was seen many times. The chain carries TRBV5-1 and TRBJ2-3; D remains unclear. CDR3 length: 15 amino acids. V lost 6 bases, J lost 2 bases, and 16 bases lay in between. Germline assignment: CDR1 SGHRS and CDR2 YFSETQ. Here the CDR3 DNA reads TGCGCCAGCAAATCTGGCCCCACAGACACAGATACGCAGTATTTT. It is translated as CASKSGPTDTDTQYF.

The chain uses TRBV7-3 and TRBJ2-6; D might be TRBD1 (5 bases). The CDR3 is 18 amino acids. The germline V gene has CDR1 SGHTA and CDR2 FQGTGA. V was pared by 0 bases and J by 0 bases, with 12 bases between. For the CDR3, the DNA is TGTGCCAGCAGCTTAACGGGGCAGGGCAGCTCTGGGGCCAACGTCCTGACTTTC. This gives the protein CASSLTGQGSSGANVLTF.

The CDR3 coding sequence is TGTGCCAGCAGCTTGGTTATGGCAGCCGGGGGAAATGAAAAACTGTTTTTT. It translates to CASSLVMAAGGNEKLFF. This sequence joins TRBV5-5 and TRBJ1-4, with D maybe TRBD1 (5 bases). The CDR3 has 17 residues. Germline assignment: CDR1 SGHKS and CDR2 YYEKEE (reference sequence). V lost 0 bases and J 5 bases, leaving 17 bases between the germline ends.

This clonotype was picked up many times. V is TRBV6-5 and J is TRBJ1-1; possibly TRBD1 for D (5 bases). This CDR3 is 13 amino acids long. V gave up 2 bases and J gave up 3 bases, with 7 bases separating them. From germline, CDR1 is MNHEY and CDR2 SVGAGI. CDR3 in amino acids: CASSYPGDTEAFF. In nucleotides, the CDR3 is TGTGCCAGCAGTTACCCGGGGGACACTGAAGCTTTCTTT.